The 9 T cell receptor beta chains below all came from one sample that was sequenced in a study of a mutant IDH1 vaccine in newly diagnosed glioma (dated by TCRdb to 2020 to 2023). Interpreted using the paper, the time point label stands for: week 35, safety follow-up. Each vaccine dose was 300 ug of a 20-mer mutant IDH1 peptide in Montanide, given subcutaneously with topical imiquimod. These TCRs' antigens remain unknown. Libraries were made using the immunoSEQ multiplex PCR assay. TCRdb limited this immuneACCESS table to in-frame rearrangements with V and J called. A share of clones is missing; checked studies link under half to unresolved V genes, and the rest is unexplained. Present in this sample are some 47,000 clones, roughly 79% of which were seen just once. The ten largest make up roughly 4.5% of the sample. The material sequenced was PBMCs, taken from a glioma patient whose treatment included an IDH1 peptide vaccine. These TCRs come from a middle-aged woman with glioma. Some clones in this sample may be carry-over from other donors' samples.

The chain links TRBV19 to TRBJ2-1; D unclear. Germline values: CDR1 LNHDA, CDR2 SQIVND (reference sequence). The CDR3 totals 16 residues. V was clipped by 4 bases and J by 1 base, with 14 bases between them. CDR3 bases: TGTGCCAGTAGTAGTGGATGGGGTAAGTCCTACAATGAGCAGTTCTTC. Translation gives CASSSGWGKSYNEQFF. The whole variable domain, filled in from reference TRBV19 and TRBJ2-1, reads DGGITQSPKYLFRKEGQNVTLSCEQNLNHDAMYWYRQDPGQGLRLIYYSQIVNDFQKGDIAEGYSVSREKKESFPLTVTSAQKNPTAFYLCASSSGWGKSYNEQFFGPGTRLTVL.

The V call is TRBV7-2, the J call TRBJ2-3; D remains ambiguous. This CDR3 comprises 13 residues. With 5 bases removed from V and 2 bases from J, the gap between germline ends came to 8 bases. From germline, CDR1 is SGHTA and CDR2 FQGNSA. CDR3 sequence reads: CASSPYLTDTQYF. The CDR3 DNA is TGTGCCAGCAGCCCCTACCTCACAGATACGCAGTATTTT.

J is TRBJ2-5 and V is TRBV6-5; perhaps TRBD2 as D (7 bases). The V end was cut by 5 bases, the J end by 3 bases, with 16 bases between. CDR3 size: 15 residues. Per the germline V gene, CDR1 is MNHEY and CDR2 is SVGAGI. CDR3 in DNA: TGTGCCAGCAGTGGTCCCGGGGGGCTGGAAGAGACCCAGTACTTC. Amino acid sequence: CASSGPGGLEETQYF.

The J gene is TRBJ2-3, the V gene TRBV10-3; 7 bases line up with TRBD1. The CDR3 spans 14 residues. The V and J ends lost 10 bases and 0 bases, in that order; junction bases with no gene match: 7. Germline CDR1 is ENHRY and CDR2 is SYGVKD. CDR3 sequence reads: CATEDRASTDTQYF. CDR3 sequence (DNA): TGTGCCACCGAAGACAGGGCTAGCACAGATACGCAGTATTTT.

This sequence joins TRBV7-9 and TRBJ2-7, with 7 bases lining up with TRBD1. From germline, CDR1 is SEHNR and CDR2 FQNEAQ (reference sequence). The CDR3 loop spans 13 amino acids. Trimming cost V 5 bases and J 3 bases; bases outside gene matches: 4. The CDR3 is CASSPDRNYEQYF. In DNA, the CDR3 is TGTGCCAGCAGCCCGGACAGGAACTACGAGCAGTACTTC.

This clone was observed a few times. The CDR3 DNA is TGTGCCAGTAAGCCAGGGTGGACTGATCAGCCCCAGCATTTT. It yields the protein CASKPGWTDQPQHF. The rearrangement joins TRBV19 to TRBJ1-5, with D possibly TRBD1 on 5 matching bases. CDR1 and CDR2 (germline): LNHDA, SQIVND (reference sequence). The V end was cut by 7 bases, the J end by 5 bases, with 15 bases between. The CDR3 consists of 14 residues.

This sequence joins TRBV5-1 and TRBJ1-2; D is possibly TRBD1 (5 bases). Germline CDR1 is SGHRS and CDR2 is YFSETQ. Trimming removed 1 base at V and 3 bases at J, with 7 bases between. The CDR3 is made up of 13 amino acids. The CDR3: CASSLTGDYGYTF. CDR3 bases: TGCGCCAGCAGCTTGACGGGGGACTATGGCTACACCTTC. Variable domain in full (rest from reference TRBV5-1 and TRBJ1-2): KAGVTQTPRYLIKTRGQQVTLSCSPISGHRSVSWYQQTPGQGLQFLFEYFSETQRNKGNFPGRFSGRQFSNSRSEMNVSTLELGDSALYLCASSLTGDYGYTFGSGTRLTVV.

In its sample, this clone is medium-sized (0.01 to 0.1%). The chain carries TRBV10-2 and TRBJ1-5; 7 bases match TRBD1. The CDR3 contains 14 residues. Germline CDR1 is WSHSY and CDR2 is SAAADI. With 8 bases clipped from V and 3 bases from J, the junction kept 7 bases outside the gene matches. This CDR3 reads CASSSGGLNQPQHF. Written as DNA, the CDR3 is TGCGCCAGCTCCTCAGGGGGTCTCAATCAGCCCCAGCATTTT.

Here the CDR3 reads CASGTPYGYTF. The CDR3 nucleotides read TGTGCCAGTGGCACCCCATATGGCTACACCTTC. The gene calls are TRBV19 and TRBJ1-2; D is uncertain. Trimming took off 8 bases at V and 5 bases at J, with 9 bases between the two ends. CDR1 and CDR2 from the germline V gene are LNHDA and SQIVND (reference sequence). The CDR3 is made up of 11 amino acids.